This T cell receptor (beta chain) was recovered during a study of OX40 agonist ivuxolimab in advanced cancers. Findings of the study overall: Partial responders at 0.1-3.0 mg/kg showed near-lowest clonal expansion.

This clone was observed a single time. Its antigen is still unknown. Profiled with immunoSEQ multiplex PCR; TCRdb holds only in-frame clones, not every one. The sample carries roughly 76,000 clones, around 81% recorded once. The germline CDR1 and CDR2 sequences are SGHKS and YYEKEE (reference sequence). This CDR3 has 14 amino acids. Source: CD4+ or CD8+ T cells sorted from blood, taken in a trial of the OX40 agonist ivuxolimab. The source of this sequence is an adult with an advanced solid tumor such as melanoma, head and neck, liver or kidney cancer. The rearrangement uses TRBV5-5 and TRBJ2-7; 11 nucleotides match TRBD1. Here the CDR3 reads CASSLGQGVYEQYV. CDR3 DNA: TGTGCCAGCAGTTTGGGACAGGGGGTCTACGAGCAGTACGTC.